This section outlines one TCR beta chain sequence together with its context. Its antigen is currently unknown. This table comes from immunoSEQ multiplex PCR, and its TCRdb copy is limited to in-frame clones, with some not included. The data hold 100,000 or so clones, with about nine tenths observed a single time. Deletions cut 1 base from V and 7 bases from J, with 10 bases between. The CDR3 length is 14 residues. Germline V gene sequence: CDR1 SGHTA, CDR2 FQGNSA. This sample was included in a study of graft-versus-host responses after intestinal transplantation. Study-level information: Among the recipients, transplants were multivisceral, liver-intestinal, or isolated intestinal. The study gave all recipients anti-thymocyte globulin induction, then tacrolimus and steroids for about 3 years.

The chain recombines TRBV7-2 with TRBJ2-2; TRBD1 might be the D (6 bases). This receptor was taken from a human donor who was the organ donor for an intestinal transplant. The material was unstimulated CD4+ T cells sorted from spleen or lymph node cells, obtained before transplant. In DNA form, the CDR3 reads TGTGCCAGCAGCTTAGAGGGACATGGCGGGGAGCTGTTTTTT. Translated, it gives CASSLEGHGGELFF.